This TCR beta chain was sequenced in a study of long-term antiretroviral therapy in people with HIV. In the case of this clone: The antigen is undetermined.

The germline CDR1 and CDR2 sequences are KGHSH and LQKENI. V gave up 2 bases and J gave up 4 bases, with 8 bases separating them. The CDR3 runs to 13 residues. Study-wide points: The data indicate that diversity increased after ART but remained below transplant donor controls. The repertoire was dominated at all time points by clones expanded before ART. Neither ART adherence, viral resistance nor therapy changes were documented. HIV repertoires showed narrower CDR3 length ranges than controls.

At survey level, the immunoSEQ assay was run in its v3.0 version. Assay used: immunoSEQ multiplex PCR; TCRdb lists only in-frame clones, some missing. This sample has over 30,000 clones; around 79% occur once, and the top ten carry about 6%. V is TRBV18 and J is TRBJ2-5; D call uncertain. The source material was unsorted PBMCs, sampled 0.6 years after starting antiretroviral therapy. This clonotype was sampled from a man aged 18-30 years with HIV. The CDR3 loop is CASSPDFGETQYF. CDR3 nucleotide sequence: TGTGCCAGCTCACCAGATTTTGGAGAGACCCAGTACTTC.